Each of the 14 T cell receptor beta chains below was sequenced from the same sample in a study of human T cells and chemical hapten exposure. TCRdb called the RACE reads again in MiXCR, with one record for every CDR3 protein. The profile shows 75,000 to 95,000 distinct CDR3 sequences, about 10% of them singletons. The time point: patch test 1, 2 weeks after DPC sensitization. Treatment noted: therapeutic diphenylcyclopropenone sensitization with weekly scalp DPC. The sample here was whole blood, taken in connection with sensitization to the hapten diphenylcyclopropenone (DPC). The receptors stem from a woman aged 60 to 75 with alopecia areata. Some clones in this sample may be carry-over from other donors' samples.

About this clonotype: A much larger clonotype is one base distant, so this may be a read error. This chain joins TRBV3-1 and TRBJ1-5; D is perhaps TRBD1 (5 bases). Per the germline V gene, CDR1 is LGHDT and CDR2 is YNNKEL (reference sequence). This CDR3 contains 19 residues. The CDR3 sequence: CASSPSAGTPLRSNQPQRF. CDR3 nucleotide sequence: TGTGCCAGCAGCCCATCCGCCGGGACCCCCCTGAGAAGCAATCAGCCCCAGCGTTTT. Supplemented by reference TRBV3-1 and TRBJ1-5, the full variable domain reads DTAVSQTPKYLVTQMGNDKSIKCEQNLGHDTMYWYKQDSKKFLKIMFSYNNKELIINETVPNRFSPKSPDKAHLNLHINSLELGDSAVYFCASSPSAGTPLRSNQPQRFGDGTRLSIL.

In its sample, this clonotype was seen many times. The chain has TRBV29-1 and TRBJ2-1; no reliable D call. Trimming took 4 bases from V and 0 from J, leaving 10 bases between them. Germline V gene lookup returns CDR1 SQVTM and CDR2 ANQGSEA. CDR3 length: 14 amino acids. CDR3 sequence reads: CSVGLDGSYNEQFF. CDR3 coding DNA: TGCAGCGTTGGCCTGGACGGCTCCTACAATGAGCAGTTCTTC.

This clonotype was counted ten times or more. The genes are TRBV10-3 and TRBJ2-3; 8 nucleotides align to TRBD2. Losses at the gene ends were 3 bases for V and 1 base for J; bases not matched to a gene: 9. Germline V lookup: CDR1 ENHRY, CDR2 SYGVKD. CDR3 length: 17 amino acids. CDR3 in amino acids: CAISEYGISGGTDTQYF. The CDR3 bases are TGTGCCATCAGTGAATATGGAATTAGCGGGGGCACAGATACGCAGTATTTT.

The rearrangement uses TRBV7-2 and TRBJ2-1; TRBD2 is a possible D gene (6 bases). This CDR3 has 14 residues. CDR1 and CDR2 (germline): SGHTA, FQGNSA. Trimming cost V 11 bases and J 9 bases, with 23 bases left between them. CDR3 nucleotide sequence: TGTGCCTCCATGGCGGGGACGTACTCTAGTGAGCAGTTCTTC. Protein product: CASMAGTYSSEQFF.

V usage is TRBV20-1 and J usage is TRBJ1-1; TRBD1 is a possible D gene (6 bases). The CDR3 has 15 residues. Germline CDR1 is DFQATT and CDR2 is SNEGSKA (reference sequence). Trimming took 2 bases from V and 0 from J, leaving 13 bases between them. The CDR3 bases are TGCAGTGCTAGACCGGGGGGCGCGGTGAACACTGAAGCTTTCTTT. This sequence encodes CSARPGGAVNTEAFF.

In its sample, this clonotype was seen a few times. This chain uses TRBV29-1 with TRBJ2-7, with 8 bases fitting TRBD1. Trimming removed 4 bases from V and 6 bases from J; junction bases left unmatched: 8. The CDR3 length is 13 residues. Germline assignment: CDR1 SQVTM and CDR2 ANQGSEA. CDR3: CSVAAQGDGEQYF. The CDR3, as DNA: TGCAGCGTTGCAGCACAGGGGGATGGCGAGCAGTACTTC.

The chain is built from TRBV7-9 and TRBJ1-1; unclear D gene. The CDR3 sequence is 14 residues long. Germline V gene sequence: CDR1 SEHNR, CDR2 FQNEAQ (reference sequence). The V and J ends lost 2 bases and 11 bases respectively, with 18 bases between them. This CDR3 reads CASSLQDGPLMAFF. The CDR3 DNA reads TGTGCCAGCAGCTTACAGGACGGACCCTTGATGGCTTTCTTT.

The chain couples TRBV10-3 to TRBJ2-7, with a weak D call TRBD1 (5 bases). The germline V gene encodes CDR1 ENHRY and CDR2 SYGVKD. The length of the CDR3 is 13 residues. Trimming removed 2 bases at V and 4 bases at J, with 9 bases between. The CDR3 coding sequence is TGTGCCATCAGTGAGATCCAGGGTTACGAGCAGTACTTC. Residues: CAISEIQGYEQYF.

This clonotype was seen at least ten times. J is TRBJ1-3 and V is TRBV21-1; TRBD1, the D gene given by the table, was not confirmed from the DNA. TRBV21-1 is shown as a pseudogene. The CDR3 contains 15 residues. CDR3 sequence reads: CASSKQGGSGNTIYF. CDR3 DNA: TGTGCCAGCAGCAAGCAGGGAGGCTCTGGAAACACCATATATTTT.

This clonotype appeared many times. The chain has TRBV10-1 and TRBJ2-3, with 8 nucleotides matching TRBD1. The V segment lost 6 bases and the J segment 2 bases; nucleotides outside the gene matches: 7. This CDR3 is 15 amino acids long. CDR1 and CDR2 from the germline V gene are WNHNN and SYGVQD (reference sequence). The CDR3 spells CASSSGQGFTDTQYF. The CDR3 DNA follows: TGCGCCAGCAGCTCAGGACAGGGATTCACAGATACGCAGTATTTT.

The sample holds many counts of this clonotype. The chain joins TRBV20-1 to TRBJ2-7, with TRBD1 as a possible D gene (6 bases). CDR3 length: 14 residues. The germline gives CDR1 DFQATT, CDR2 SNEGSKA (reference sequence). V lost 2 bases and J 1 base, leaving 12 bases between the germline ends. CDR3 residues: CSARWETGSYEQYF. CDR3 nucleotides: TGCAGTGCTAGATGGGAGACAGGATCCTACGAGCAGTACTTC.

This chain joins TRBV13 and TRBJ1-4; 9 positions agree with TRBD1. Germline CDR1 and CDR2: PRHDT and FYEKMQ (reference sequence). The CDR3 runs 16 residues. The J segment lost 2 bases and the V segment lost 4 bases, leaving 5 bases of the junction unmatched. This CDR3 reads CASSSDRGWTNEKLFF. In DNA form, the CDR3 reads TGTGCCAGCAGCTCGGACAGGGGATGGACTAATGAAAAACTGTTTTTT.

This clonotype was recorded at least ten times. The chain uses TRBV28 and TRBJ2-5; no reliable D call. The CDR3 length is 16 residues. V lost 1 base, J lost 2 bases, and 14 bases lay in between. CDR1 is MDHEN, CDR2 SYDVKM, per germline. The CDR3 DNA is TGTGCCAGCAGTTTATCTACGGGTAGAGAACAAGAGACCCAGTACTTC. It codes for CASSLSTGREQETQYF.

The V call is TRBV21-1, the J call TRBJ2-4; the table names TRBD1, a call not compared with the DNA. TRBV21-1 is recorded as a pseudogene. The CDR3 covers 15 residues. CDR3 nucleotide sequence: TGTGCCGGGCATCCGGGAAGCCTAGCCAAAAACATTCAGTACTTC. It translates to CAGHPGSLAKNIQYF.